Each of the 12 T cell receptor beta chains below was sequenced from the same sample in a study of vaccination effects on CD4 cells after COVID-19. Antigen-specific CD4+ T cells expanded by the ViraFEST assay with viral peptide pools were then sequenced. A roughly 10-day culture period preceded the isolation of CD4+ T cells. This individual tested PCR-positive for SARS-CoV-2 infection between March and December 2020. Their antigen targets remain unknown. Profiling relied on immunoSEQ multiplex PCR, and the TCRdb table lists in-frame clones only, not all of them. Of 26,000 or so clones in the sample, about 84% were seen once. Here the sequenced sample was CD4+ T cells from PBMCs cultured with HCoV-NL63 spike peptides, taken before COVID-19 vaccination. Receptor source: a human donor who had a prior SARS-CoV-2 infection.

This sequence joins TRBV5-3 and TRBJ2-1, with D uncertain. TRBV5-3 is an ORF; its function is uncertain. The germline V and J ends were trimmed by 7 bases and 12 bases, with 5 bases remaining between them. This CDR3 has 8 amino acids. The CDR3 reads CARVGQFF. Here the CDR3 DNA reads TGTGCCAGAGTGGGGCAGTTCTTC.

The J gene is TRBJ2-5, the V gene TRBV7-2; 7 nucleotides align to TRBD2. The CDR3 covers 18 residues. The V segment lost 4 bases and the J segment 5 bases; nucleotides outside the gene matches: 19. CDR1 SGHTA and CDR2 FQGNSA come from the germline V gene. The CDR3 DNA reads TGTGCCAGCAGCTACCCGTTGCTTAGAGCGGGGAATGAGGAGACCCAGTACTTC. As protein: CASSYPLLRAGNEETQYF.

CDR3 sequence: CASSLTHGDEQFF. CDR3 DNA: TGTGCCAGCAGTTTGACTCACGGCGATGAGCAGTTCTTC. The rearrangement uses TRBV12-3 or TRBV12-4 and TRBJ2-1; no definite D call. V gave up 3 bases and J gave up 8 bases, with 11 bases separating them. The CDR3 is 13 amino acids.

This clone was counted only a few times. J is TRBJ1-1 and V is TRBV5-1, with D possibly matching TRBD1 (5 bases). Germline CDR1 reads SGHRS; CDR2 reads YFSETQ. Trimming pared 0 bases from V and 6 bases from J, leaving 12 bases between. The CDR3 runs to 14 residues. The CDR3 spells CASSLEGGDAEAFF. CDR3 coding DNA: TGCGCCAGCAGCTTGGAGGGAGGGGATGCTGAAGCTTTCTTT.

The chain links TRBV3-1 (or the pseudogene TRBV3-2) to TRBJ2-2; 11 nucleotides align to TRBD2. This CDR3 is built from 17 residues. Germline lookup yields CDR1 LGHDT and CDR2 YNNKEL (reference sequence). With 1 base clipped from V and 5 bases from J, the junction kept 6 bases outside the gene matches. The CDR3 region has the DNA TGTGCCAGCAGCCAAGTTAGCGGGGGGGCCTGGACCGGGGAGCTGTTTTTT. Translated: CASSQVSGGAWTGELFF.

The CDR3 region has the DNA TGTGCCAGCAGCCGAGAAGGGGCACAAAATTCACCCCTCCACTTT. Translation: CASSREGAQNSPLHF. The chain carries TRBV5-4 and TRBJ1-6, with TRBD1 as a possible D gene (5 bases). Germline V CDR1 and CDR2: SGHNT, YYREEE (reference sequence). The CDR3 is made up of 15 amino acids. V lost 4 bases to trimming and J lost 7 bases, with 15 bases between them.

CDR3 in DNA: TGTGCCAGCAATCCTAGCGGGAGGGTGGGGGAGCTGTTTTTT. This sequence encodes CASNPSGRVGELFF. This sequence joins TRBV9 and TRBJ2-2, with 12 positions matching TRBD2. There are 14 residues in the CDR3. The V gene's germline CDR1 is SGDLS and CDR2 YYNGEE. With V trimmed by 6 bases and J by 8 bases, 5 bases remained unmatched.

V and J are TRBV12-5 and TRBJ2-5; weak D call: TRBD1 (6 bases). CDR1 and CDR2 (germline): LGHNT, FRNRAP. The CDR3 is 14 residues long. Deletions cut 6 bases from V and 3 bases from J, with 14 bases between. The CDR3, as DNA: TGTGCTAGTGGGATCCATACAGGGAAAGAGACCCAGTACTTC. Translated, it gives CASGIHTGKETQYF.

DNA for the CDR3: TGTGCCAGCAGCCAAGTTGGGACTTCCTACGAGCAGTACTTC. Residues: CASSQVGTSYEQYF. This chain uses TRBV3-1 (or the pseudogene TRBV3-2) with TRBJ2-7; tentative D call: TRBD2 (6 bases). Germline V gene lookup returns CDR1 LGHDT and CDR2 YNNKEL (reference sequence). V was clipped by 1 base and J by 1 base, with 8 bases between them. The CDR3 is made up of 14 amino acids.

This chain joins TRBV19 and TRBJ1-5; 9 bases match TRBD1. CDR3 length: 13 amino acids. The germline V gene has CDR1 LNHDA and CDR2 SQIVND (reference sequence). The V gene end was trimmed by 6 bases and the J gene end by 6 bases; junction bases not matched to a gene: 3. The CDR3 region has the DNA TGTGCCAGTAGGCTGACAGGGGGTCAGCCCCAGCATTTT. Amino acids: CASRLTGGQPQHF. The full variable domain, in which reference TRBV19 and TRBJ1-5 provide the parts outside the CDR3, is DGGITQSPKYLFRKEGQNVTLSCEQNLNHDAMYWYRQDPGQGLRLIYYSQIVNDFQKGDIAEGYSVSREKKESFPLTVTSAQKNPTAFYLCASRLTGGQPQHFGDGTRLSIL.

The V and J genes are TRBV5-1 and TRBJ2-7; D gene uncertain. With 0 bases removed from V and 5 bases from J, the gap between germline ends came to 12 bases. CDR1 SGHRS and CDR2 YFSETQ come from the germline V gene. The CDR3 is 14 residues long. DNA for the CDR3: TGCGCCAGCAGCTTGGGCCAATCCCTAGACGAGCAGTACTTC. As protein: CASSLGQSLDEQYF.

The V and J genes are TRBV3-1 (or the pseudogene TRBV3-2) and TRBJ1-5; no firm D call. The germline V and J ends were trimmed by 0 bases and 6 bases, with 24 bases remaining between them. This CDR3 spans 19 amino acids. CDR1 and CDR2 (germline): LGHDT, YNNKEL (reference sequence). The CDR3 spells CASSQDFPPRGRVSQPQHF. In DNA form, the CDR3 reads TGTGCCAGCAGCCAAGATTTCCCCCCGAGAGGGCGCGTTTCTCAGCCCCAGCATTTT.